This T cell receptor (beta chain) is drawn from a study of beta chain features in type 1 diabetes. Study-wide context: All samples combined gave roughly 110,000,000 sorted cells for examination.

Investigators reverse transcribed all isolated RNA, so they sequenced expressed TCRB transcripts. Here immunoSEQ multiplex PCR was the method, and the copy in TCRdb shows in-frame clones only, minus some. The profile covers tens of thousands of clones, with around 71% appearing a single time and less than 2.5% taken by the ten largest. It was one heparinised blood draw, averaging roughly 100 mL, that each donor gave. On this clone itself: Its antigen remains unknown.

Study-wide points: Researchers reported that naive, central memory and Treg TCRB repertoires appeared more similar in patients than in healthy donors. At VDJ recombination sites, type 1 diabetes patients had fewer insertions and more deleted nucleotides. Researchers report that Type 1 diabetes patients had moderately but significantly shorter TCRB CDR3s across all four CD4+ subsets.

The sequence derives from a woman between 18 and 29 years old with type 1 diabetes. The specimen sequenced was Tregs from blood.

For the CDR3, the DNA is TGTGCCAGCACCGCGTTTGGAGGACGGTACTACTCTGGGGCCAACGTCCTGACTTTC. Translating gives CASTAFGGRYYSGANVLTF. J is TRBJ2-6 and V is TRBV28; possible D gene TRBD2, 5 bases. V was pared by 7 bases and J by 0 bases, with 22 bases between. The length of the CDR3 is 19 residues. Germline CDR1 and CDR2: MDHEN and SYDVKM.